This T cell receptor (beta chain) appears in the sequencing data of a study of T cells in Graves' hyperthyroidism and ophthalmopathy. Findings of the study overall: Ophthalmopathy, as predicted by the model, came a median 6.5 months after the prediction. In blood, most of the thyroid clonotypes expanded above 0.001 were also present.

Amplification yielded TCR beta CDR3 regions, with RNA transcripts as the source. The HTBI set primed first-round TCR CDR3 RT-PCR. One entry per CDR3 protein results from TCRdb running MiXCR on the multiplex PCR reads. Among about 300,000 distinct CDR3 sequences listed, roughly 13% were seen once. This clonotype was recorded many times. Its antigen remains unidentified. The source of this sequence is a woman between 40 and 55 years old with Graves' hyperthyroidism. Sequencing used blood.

The CDR3 loop reads CSGWVGQGVDNEQFF. The CDR3 DNA follows: TGCAGCGGCTGGGTAGGGCAGGGGGTAGACAATGAGCAGTTCTTC. J is TRBJ2-1 and V is TRBV29-1, with 7 bases matching TRBD1. The germline CDR1 and CDR2 sequences are SQVTM and ANQGSEA. V lost 7 bases and J lost 5; bases outside the gene matches: 14. CDR3 length: 15 residues.